This is a list of T cell receptor beta chains from one sample in a study of cytomegalovirus exposure and HLA in healthy donors. The repertoire was sequenced with immunoSEQ multiplex PCR; TCRdb's copy has only in-frame clones and lacks some. The table lists roughly 140,000 clones, with 0.85% to 1% in the top ten. Sequences were obtained from PBMCs. The receptors here all came from a male donor in good health and CMV-seronegative. The CDR3 runs from the conserved cysteine through the conserved F or W. The D gene is left open where the match is weak.

d_call	v_call	j_call	cdr3_nt	cdr3_aa
NA	TRBV30	TRBJ1-1	TGTGCCTGGAGTATGCAGGGACATGAAGCTTTCTTT	CAWSMQGHEAFF
TRBD2	TRBV12-5	TRBJ2-1	TGTGCTAGTGGTTCCTCTCGGGGGGACCTCTACAATGAGCAGTTCTTC	CASGSSRGDLYNEQFF
NA	TRBV4-3	TRBJ1-2	TGCGCCAGCAGCCAAGACAGTACAGTTTACTATGGCTACACCTTC	CASSQDSTVYYGYTF
NA	TRBV18	TRBJ1-4	TGTGCCACCGCCAGAGGGTCTAATGAAAAACTGTTTTTT	CATARGSNEKLFF
TRBD1	TRBV5-6	TRBJ2-7	TGTGCCAGCTCCCTCGGACAGGTCGACGAGCAGTACTTC	CASSLGQVDEQYF
TRBD1	TRBV9	TRBJ1-6	TGTGCCAGCAGCGGAGGGACAGGGGTCGGTTCACCCCTCCACTTT	CASSGGTGVGSPLHF
TRBD1	TRBV10-2	TRBJ2-5	TGCGCCAGCAGGGGACAGGTCTACCAAGAGACCCAGTACTTC	CASRGQVYQETQYF
NA	TRBV20-1	TRBJ1-2	TGCAGTGCTAGGAGAGTATATGGCTACACCTTC	CSARRVYGYTF
NA	TRBV28	TRBJ2-3	TGTGCCAGCAGTTTACCCCCGGTCGGTACGCAGTATTTT	CASSLPPVGTQYF
NA	TRBV9	TRBJ2-5	TGTGCCAGCAGCGCTCTAGCGTTCCAAGAGACCCAGTACTTC	CASSALAFQETQYF
TRBD1	TRBV27	TRBJ2-7	TGTGCCAGCAGTGCCGGGACAGGGTTTGGGGAGCAGTACTTC	CASSAGTGFGEQYF
TRBD2	TRBV13	TRBJ2-2	TGTGCCAGCAGCTTGTACAGGAGGACTAGCGGGAGGGAACGAACCGGGGAGCTGTTTTTT	CASSLYRRTSGRERTGELFF
TRBD1	TRBV11-1	TRBJ1-2	TGTGCCAGCGGACCCCGGGACAGCGCGTATGGCTACACCTTC	CASGPRDSAYGYTF
NA	TRBV11-2	TRBJ2-2	TGTGCCGATGGACACCCGAACACCGGGGAGCTGTTTTTT	CADGHPNTGELFF
TRBD1	TRBV5-1	TRBJ2-7	TGCGCCAGCCGCCCAGGACAGGGGGGGGAGCAGTACTTC	CASRPGQGGEQYF
NA	TRBV28	TRBJ2-1	TGTGCCAGCAGTTTACCTAGACCAACCAATGAGCAGTTCTTC	CASSLPRPTNEQFF
NA	TRBV27	TRBJ1-5	TGTGCCAGCAGTTTTGGCGCTGGGGGGAATCAGCCCCAGCATTTT	CASSFGAGGNQPQHF
NA	TRBV7-8	TRBJ1-5	TGTGCCAGCAGCCCGGACGTGGAGGATAGCAATCAGCCCCAGCATTTT	CASSPDVEDSNQPQHF
NA	TRBV29-1	TRBJ2-3	TGCAGCGGATTCCCCTCCGGTTTGACAGATACGCAGTATTTT	CSGFPSGLTDTQYF
NA	TRBV18	TRBJ1-3	TGTGCCAGCTCAACGATAGGAGGGACGGGATCTGGAAACACCATATATTTT	CASSTIGGTGSGNTIYF
NA	TRBV6-6	TRBJ2-2	TGTGCCAGCAGTGGCAGGGTTCGGGACACCGGGGAGCTGTTTTTT	CASSGRVRDTGELFF
TRBD1	TRBV29-1	TRBJ1-5	TGCAGCGTGTGGACAGGATTTAGCAATCAGCCCCAGCATTTT	CSVWTGFSNQPQHF
NA	TRBV7-9	TRBJ1-2	TGTGCCAGCAGCTTAGCGGGGGGTGGGACTTATGGCTACACCTTC	CASSLAGGGTYGYTF
TRBD1	TRBV30	TRBJ1-5	TGTGCCTGGAGTCGACAGCTTGGACAGGGATCGTATCAGCCCCAGCATTTT	CAWSRQLGQGSYQPQHF
TRBD1	TRBV6-5	TRBJ1-5	TGTGCCAGCAGTTACGGTACAGGGGACCAGCCCCAGCATTTT	CASSYGTGDQPQHF
NA	TRBV29-1	TRBJ2-5	TGCAGCGTTTTGATTGGAGGGAATCAAGAGACCCAGTACTTC	CSVLIGGNQETQYF
NA	TRBV2	TRBJ2-3	TGTGCCAGCAGTGGGCAAGCGGAGAGCACAGATACGCAGTATTTT	CASSGQAESTDTQYF
TRBD1	TRBV7-9	TRBJ2-7	TGTGCCAGCAGCGCCTGGGGACAGGGACATTACGAGCAGTACTTC	CASSAWGQGHYEQYF
TRBD2	TRBV25-1	TRBJ2-3	TGTGCCAGCAGTGATCTCAGTGGGCTAGCGGGGCGAACAGATACGCAGTATTTT	CASSDLSGLAGRTDTQYF
NA	TRBV29-1	TRBJ1-1	TGCAGCGTTGGAGGACTGGGGGGAGAGTGGAACACTGAAGCTTTCTTT	CSVGGLGGEWNTEAFF
NA	TRBV11-2	TRBJ2-2	TGTGCCAGCAGCTTTCTTGGGAGCAATGTCGGGGAGCTGTTTTTT	CASSFLGSNVGELFF
NA	TRBV2	TRBJ1-1	TGTGCCAGCGCGGACAACATGAACACTGAAGCTTTCTTT	CASADNMNTEAFF
NA	TRBV4-1	TRBJ1-6	TGCGCCAGTCGGGAGGAGGGGAATTCACCCCTCCACTTT	CASREEGNSPLHF
NA	TRBV5-6	TRBJ1-2	TGTGCCAGCAGCAACCCACAGGGACGGGGCTACACCTTC	CASSNPQGRGYTF
NA	TRBV9	TRBJ1-1	TGTGCCAGCAGTGTCCTAGAGCGCTCTGAAGCTTTCTTT	CASSVLERSEAFF
TRBD2	TRBV7-9	TRBJ2-4	TGTGCCAGCAGCCCGACTAGCGGGATTCCCCACATTCAGTACTTC	CASSPTSGIPHIQYF
TRBD2	TRBV9	TRBJ2-3	TGTGCCAGCAGCGCTCGGGGGGGGAGCACAGATACGCAGTATTTT	CASSARGGSTDTQYF
NA	TRBV5-1	TRBJ1-2	TGCGCCAGCAGCCTCGGGACATCTGAGTACACCTTC	CASSLGTSEYTF
NA	TRBV6-5	TRBJ2-7	TGTGCCAGCAGTCGCAGACTAGTTTCGAGCGAGCAGTACTTC	CASSRRLVSSEQYF
TRBD2	TRBV30	TRBJ2-1	TGTGCCTGGAGTGTAGGGACTAGCGGGAGGTACAATGAGCAGTTCTTC	CAWSVGTSGRYNEQFF
TRBD1	TRBV30	TRBJ1-2	TGTGCCTGGAGTGCTTCCTTTGACAGGGCAGGCTACACCTTC	CAWSASFDRAGYTF
NA	TRBV9	TRBJ1-5	TGTGCCAGCAGCCCGGGAGGAAGCAATCAGCCCCAGCATTTT	CASSPGGSNQPQHF